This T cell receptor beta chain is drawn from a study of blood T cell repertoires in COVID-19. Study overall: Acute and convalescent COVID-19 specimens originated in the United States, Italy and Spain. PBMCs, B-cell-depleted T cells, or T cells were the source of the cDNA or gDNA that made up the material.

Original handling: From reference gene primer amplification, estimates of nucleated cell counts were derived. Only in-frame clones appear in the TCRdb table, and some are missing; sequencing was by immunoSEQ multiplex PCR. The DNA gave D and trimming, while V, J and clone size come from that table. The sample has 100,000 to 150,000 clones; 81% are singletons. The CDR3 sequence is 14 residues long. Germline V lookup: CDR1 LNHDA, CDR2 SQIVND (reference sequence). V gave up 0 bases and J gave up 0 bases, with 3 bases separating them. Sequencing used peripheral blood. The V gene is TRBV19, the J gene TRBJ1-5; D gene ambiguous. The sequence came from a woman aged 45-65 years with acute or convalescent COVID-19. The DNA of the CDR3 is TGTGCCAGTAGTATAGATTATAGCAATCAGCCCCAGCATTTT. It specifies CASSIDYSNQPQHF.